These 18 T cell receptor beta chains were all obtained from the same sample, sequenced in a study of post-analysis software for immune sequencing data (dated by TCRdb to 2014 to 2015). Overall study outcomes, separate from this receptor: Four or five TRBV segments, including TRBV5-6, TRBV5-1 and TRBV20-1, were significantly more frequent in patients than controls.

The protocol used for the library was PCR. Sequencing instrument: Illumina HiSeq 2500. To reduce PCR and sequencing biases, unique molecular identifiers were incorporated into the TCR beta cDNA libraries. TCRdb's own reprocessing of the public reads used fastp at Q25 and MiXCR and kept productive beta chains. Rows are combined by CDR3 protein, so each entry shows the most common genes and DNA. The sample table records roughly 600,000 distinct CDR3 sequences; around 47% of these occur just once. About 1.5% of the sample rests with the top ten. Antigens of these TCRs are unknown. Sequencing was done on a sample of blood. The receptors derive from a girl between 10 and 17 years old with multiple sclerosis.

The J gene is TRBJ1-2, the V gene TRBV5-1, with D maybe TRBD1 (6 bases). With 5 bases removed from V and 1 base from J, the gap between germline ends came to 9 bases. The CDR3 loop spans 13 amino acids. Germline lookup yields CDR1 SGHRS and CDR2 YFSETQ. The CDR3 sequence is CASSRTDNYGYTF. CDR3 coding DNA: TGCGCCAGCAGTCGGACAGATAACTATGGCTACACCTTC.

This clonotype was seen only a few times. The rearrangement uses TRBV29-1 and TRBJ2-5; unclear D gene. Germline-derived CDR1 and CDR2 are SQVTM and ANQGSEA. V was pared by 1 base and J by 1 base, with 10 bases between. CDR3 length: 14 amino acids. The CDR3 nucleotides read TGCAGCGTTGAAGTTGGCAGTTTCCAAGAGACCCAGTACTTC. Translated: CSVEVGSFQETQYF.

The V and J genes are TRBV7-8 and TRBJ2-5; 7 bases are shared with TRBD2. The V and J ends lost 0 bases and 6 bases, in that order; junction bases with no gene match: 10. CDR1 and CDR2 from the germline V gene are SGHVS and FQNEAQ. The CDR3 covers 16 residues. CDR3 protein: CASSLAAGGGPKTQYF. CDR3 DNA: TGTGCCAGCAGCTTAGCAGCGGGCGGGGGTCCTAAGACCCAGTACTTC.

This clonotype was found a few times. Written as DNA, the CDR3 is TGTGCCAGCAGCTTAGAACTAGCGGGGGGCCAGTACTTC. Its translation: CASSLELAGGQYF. V and J are TRBV7-9 and TRBJ2-5; 12 bases are shared with TRBD2. With 1 base clipped from V and 10 bases from J, the junction kept 1 base outside the gene matches. Germline values: CDR1 SEHNR, CDR2 FQNEAQ (reference sequence). The CDR3 spans 13 residues.

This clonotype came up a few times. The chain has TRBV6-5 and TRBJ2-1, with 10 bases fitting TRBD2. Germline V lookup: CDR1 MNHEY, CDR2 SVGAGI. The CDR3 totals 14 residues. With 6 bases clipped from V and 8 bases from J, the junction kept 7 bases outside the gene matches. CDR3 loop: CASRGLARFYEQFF. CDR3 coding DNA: TGTGCCAGCAGGGGACTAGCGCGATTCTATGAGCAGTTCTTC.

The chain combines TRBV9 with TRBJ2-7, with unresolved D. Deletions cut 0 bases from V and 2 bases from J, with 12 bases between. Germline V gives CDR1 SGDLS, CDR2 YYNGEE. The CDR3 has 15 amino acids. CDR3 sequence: CASSVVGDGTYEQYF. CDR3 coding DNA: TGTGCCAGCAGCGTAGTGGGCGACGGCACCTACGAGCAGTACTTC.

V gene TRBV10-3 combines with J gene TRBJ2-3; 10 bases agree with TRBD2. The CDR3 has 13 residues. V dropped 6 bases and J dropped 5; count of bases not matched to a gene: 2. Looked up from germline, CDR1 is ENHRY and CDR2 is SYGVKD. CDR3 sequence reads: CAIRGLAEDTQYF. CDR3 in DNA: TGTGCCATCAGAGGACTAGCGGAAGATACGCAGTATTTT.

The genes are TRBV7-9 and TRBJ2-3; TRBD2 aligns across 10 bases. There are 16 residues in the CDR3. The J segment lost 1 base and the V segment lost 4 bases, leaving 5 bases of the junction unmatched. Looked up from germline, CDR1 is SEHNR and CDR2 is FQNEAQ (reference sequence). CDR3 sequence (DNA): TGTGCCAGCAGCTCCCAAGGACTAGCGGGCACAGATACGCAGTATTTT. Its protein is CASSSQGLAGTDTQYF.

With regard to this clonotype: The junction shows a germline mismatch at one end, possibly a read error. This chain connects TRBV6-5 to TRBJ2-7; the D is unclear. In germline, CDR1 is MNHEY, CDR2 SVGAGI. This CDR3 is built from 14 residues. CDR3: CASSYRVTIYEQYF. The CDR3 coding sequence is TGTGCCAGTAGTTACCGCGTAACCATCTACGAGCAGTACTTC.

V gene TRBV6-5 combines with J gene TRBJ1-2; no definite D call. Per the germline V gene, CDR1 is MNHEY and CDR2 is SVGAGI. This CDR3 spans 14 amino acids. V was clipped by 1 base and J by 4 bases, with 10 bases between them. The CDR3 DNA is TGTGCCAGCAGTTACTTTCCTGGAGGCTATGGCTACACCTTC. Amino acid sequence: CASSYFPGGYGYTF.

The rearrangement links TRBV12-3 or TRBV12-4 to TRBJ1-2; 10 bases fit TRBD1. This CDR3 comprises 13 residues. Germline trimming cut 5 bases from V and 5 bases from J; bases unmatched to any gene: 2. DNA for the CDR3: TGTGCCAGCAGTAAGGGACAGGGGTATGGCTACACCTTC. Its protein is CASSKGQGYGYTF.

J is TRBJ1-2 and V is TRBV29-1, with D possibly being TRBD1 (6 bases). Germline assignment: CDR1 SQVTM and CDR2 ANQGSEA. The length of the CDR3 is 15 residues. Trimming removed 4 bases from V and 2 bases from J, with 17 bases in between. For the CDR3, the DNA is TGCAGCGTTGTTCCGACAGGACCAGAAAACTATGGCTACACCTTC. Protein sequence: CSVVPTGPENYGYTF.

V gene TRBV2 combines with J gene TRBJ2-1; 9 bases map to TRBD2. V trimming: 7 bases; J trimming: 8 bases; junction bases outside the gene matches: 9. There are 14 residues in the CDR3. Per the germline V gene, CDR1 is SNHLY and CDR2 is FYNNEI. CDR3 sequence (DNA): TGTGCCAGCAAGGAGCGGGGGGAGGATGATGAGCAGTTCTTC. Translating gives CASKERGEDDEQFF. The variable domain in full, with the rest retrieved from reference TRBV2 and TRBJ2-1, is EPEVTQTPSHQVTQMGQEVILRCVPISNHLYFYWYRQILGQKVEFLVSFYNNEISEKSEIFDDQFSVERPDGSNFTLKIRSTKLEDSAMYFCASKERGEDDEQFFGPGTRLTVL.

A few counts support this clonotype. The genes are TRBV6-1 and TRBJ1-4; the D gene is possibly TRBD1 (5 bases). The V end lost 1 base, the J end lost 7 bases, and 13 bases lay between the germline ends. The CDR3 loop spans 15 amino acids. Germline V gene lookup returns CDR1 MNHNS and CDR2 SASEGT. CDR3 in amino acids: CASSEEWGRGEKLFF. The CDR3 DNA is TGTGCCAGCAGTGAAGAATGGGGGAGAGGTGAAAAACTGTTTTTT.

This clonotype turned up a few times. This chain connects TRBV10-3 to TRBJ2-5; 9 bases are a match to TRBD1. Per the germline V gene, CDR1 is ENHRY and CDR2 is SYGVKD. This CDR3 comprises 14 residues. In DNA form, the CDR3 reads TGTACCGCTAGAACCGGGACAGGGAAAGAGACCCAGTACTTC. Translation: CTARTGTGKETQYF.

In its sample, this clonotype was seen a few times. Here the CDR3 reads CASSYSARLNTEAFF. The DNA for the CDR3 is TGTGCCAGCAGTTACTCGGCCAGGCTGAACACTGAAGCTTTCTTT. V and J are TRBV6-2 or TRBV6-3 and TRBJ1-1, with D uncertain. The CDR3 is made up of 15 amino acids. CDR1 is MNHEY, CDR2 SVGEGT, per germline. Trimming took 0 bases from V and 0 from J, leaving 8 bases between them.

The CDR3, as DNA: TGCAGCGTCCGGGGTTCAGCAGACACAGATACGCAGTATTTT. Its protein is CSVRGSADTDTQYF. This chain connects TRBV29-1 to TRBJ2-3, with D possibly being TRBD2 (5 bases). The CDR3 runs to 14 residues. The germline V and J ends were trimmed by 6 bases and 2 bases, with 15 bases remaining between them. The germline gives CDR1 SQVTM, CDR2 ANQGSEA.

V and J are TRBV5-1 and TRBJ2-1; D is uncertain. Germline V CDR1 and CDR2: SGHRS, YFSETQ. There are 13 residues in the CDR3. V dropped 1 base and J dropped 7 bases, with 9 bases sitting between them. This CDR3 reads CASSLRAGNEQFF. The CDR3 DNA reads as TGCGCCAGCAGCTTGAGGGCTGGGAATGAGCAGTTCTTC.